This T cell receptor beta chain comes out of a study of radiation and T cells in renal cell carcinoma (dated by TCRdb to the early 2020s). About the study as a whole: In total, approximately 54 samples, comprising around 25 tumors and 27 peripheral blood samples, were subjected to TCR beta sequencing. The last blood draw occurred 4 weeks after radiation, at the same time as nephrectomy. Across all 50 or so samples, 3.8 million or so unique CDR3 nucleotide sequences encoding over 2.5 million unique CDR3 amino acid sequences were identified.

TCR beta libraries were generated from genomic DNA with the immunoSEQ kit, following the manufacturer's recommendations. Library preparation used a first multiplex PCR with proprietary primers, then a second PCR adding unique barcodes, with bead cleanups after each round. Each sample batch included a kit-provided positive control reaction and a negative control reaction. The final libraries were assessed on an Agilent 4200 TapeStation D1000 ScreenTape, pooled by volume, and quantified by qPCR. An Illumina NextSeq500 fitted with a MidOutput 150-cycle cartridge performed the sequencing, running 156 Read1 cycles and 15 Index1 cycles with the kit's custom primers. The pooled library was loaded at roughly 1 pM, with an approximately 20% PhiX control spiked in. The authors processed their data as follows. Vendor-processed data were analyzed in R, and a clonotype was defined as all T cells sharing the same CDR3 nucleotide sequence. For clone abundance analyses, frequencies were normalized to the 10,000 most abundant clones in each sample. Public T cell clones, which averaged fewer than five per sample, were removed prior to analysis. A difference in abundance of at least 32-fold between compartments was used to define tumor-enriched and baseline blood-enriched clonotypes. A beta-binomial differential abundance model was used to identify clonotypes that expanded or contracted between blood time points. Tumor-blood repertoire similarity was measured with the Baroni-Urbani and Buser coefficient, and groups were compared using two-tailed Wilcoxon tests in R. TCRdb holds this immuneACCESS table with in-frame rearrangements only. Some clones are missing; in checked studies, unresolved V genes explain under half, and the rest has no known cause. That table furnishes V, J and clone size, whereas the DNA furnished D and trimming. In all, the sample holds about 76,000 clones, and 89% of those were seen once. The top ten clonotypes cover nearly 6% of the sample.

Results and caveats for the whole study, not just this receptor: With a single-armed trial design, the study had no way to address how radiation dose or scheduling affects the TCR repertoire. Because no pretreatment tumor biopsies were available, whether clonotypes were present in the tumor at baseline could not be determined. Changes in the blood repertoire were not tracked past 4 weeks after treatment. In blood, the top tumor clonotypes increased between baseline and 2 weeks post-radiation and then shrank by 4 weeks, which suggests that tumor-resident clones expanded only transiently.

This clone was observed once. Its antigen is not yet known. The sample holds no much larger clone one base away, and base qualities are not on file. The time point label corresponds to: blood 4 weeks post-SBRT, at nephrectomy. The sample's treatment or condition label, in plain terms: 15 Gy SBRT to primary tumor, nephrectomy 4 weeks later. The samples were drawn from a clinical trial, where primary renal cell carcinomas were treated with 15 Gy of stereotactic body radiation therapy and then removed by nephrectomy 4 weeks afterward. To follow tumor-enriched clonotypes, serial peripheral blood was collected from radiation-treated patients at baseline and at 2 weeks and 4 weeks after SBRT. Every patient had renal cell carcinoma of clear cell pathology. The QIAamp DNA Blood Mini Kit (Qiagen) was used to prepare genomic DNA for TCR sequencing. The analyses included only samples that passed all quality control checks.

Via the germline V gene, CDR1 is MGHRA and CDR2 YSYEKL. The trim is 5 bases for V and 5 bases for J, with a gap of 12 bases between the germline ends. The cysteine opens and the phenylalanine closes a CDR3 of 13 amino acids. Only CDR3 DNA remains: 39 bases, in frame from the first base. Sequencing used blood, obtained from a patient whose treatment included radiotherapy and nephrectomy. The sequence was obtained from a woman in her sixties or seventies with renal cell carcinoma. The chain uses TRBV4-1 and TRBJ2-5, with no confidently assigned D gene. The CDR3 here reads CASSSQVVETQYF. The sequenced DNA: TGCGCCAGCAGCTCCCAGGTCGTGGAGACCCAGTACTTC.